These 17 T cell receptor beta chains were all obtained from the same sample, sequenced in a study of T cells in Graves' hyperthyroidism and ophthalmopathy. Researchers took RNA transcripts and amplified the TCR beta CDR3 regions from them. A first-round RT-PCR of the TCR CDR3 used the HTBI primer set. TCRdb itself ran the multiplex PCR reads through MiXCR, one entry per CDR3 protein. The top ten hold roughly 70% of the sample, which has roughly 400,000 distinct CDR3 sequences, 20% to 25% seen once. The sequencing input was blood. These receptors were collected from a man between 45 and 60 years old with Graves' hyperthyroidism.

This clonotype was seen ten or more times. V and J are TRBV12-3 or TRBV12-4 and TRBJ2-7; D is possibly TRBD2 (6 bases). V was cut by 5 bases and J by 6 bases, with 14 bases left in between. The CDR3 is 13 amino acids. This CDR3 is CASSPDGGIEQYF. Written as DNA, the CDR3 is TGTGCCAGCAGTCCGGACGGAGGGATCGAGCAGTACTTC.

DNA of the CDR3: TGTGCTATTAGGACTAGCGGGACGGATACGCAGTATTTT. Residues: CAIRTSGTDTQYF. This chain joins TRBV7-9 and TRBJ2-3; TRBD2 agrees at 12 bases. The CDR3 is made up of 13 amino acids. Germline CDR1 is SEHNR and CDR2 is FQNEAQ (reference sequence).

This clonotype was seen a few times. The J gene is TRBJ2-7, the V gene TRBV28, with 9 positions matching TRBD2. The CDR3 consists of 15 residues. Trimming at V came to 10 bases and at J to 3 bases, leaving 13 bases not matched to a gene. Germline values: CDR1 MDHEN, CDR2 SYDVKM. This CDR3 reads CATHYGASGIYEQYF. CDR3 nucleotides: TGTGCCACCCATTATGGGGCTAGCGGGATCTACGAGCAGTACTTC.

This clonotype was observed a single time. At one end the junction does not follow the germline gene, possibly because of a read error. The chain couples TRBV27 to TRBJ2-5; TRBD1 matches at 11 bases. This CDR3 is 14 amino acids long. In germline, CDR1 is MNHEY, CDR2 SMNVEV (reference sequence). CDR3 nucleotide sequence: TGTGCCTGCAGTTTTGGACAGGGGGCAAGGACCCAGTACTTC. Its protein product is CACSFGQGARTQYF.

The chain links TRBV27 to TRBJ2-7, with TRBD2 identical over 7 bases. The V gene's germline CDR1 is MNHEY and CDR2 SMNVEV (reference sequence). The CDR3 totals 15 residues. V gave up 3 bases and J gave up 6 bases; unmatched junction bases: 11. This CDR3 is CASSFWVGGTGEQYF. The CDR3, as DNA: TGTGCCAGCAGTTTTTGGGTGGGAGGGACTGGCGAGCAGTACTTC.

This clonotype was picked up a small number of times. The chain's CDR3 is CASSPSQGVGEQYF. As DNA, the CDR3 is TGTGCCAGCTCACCATCACAGGGAGTCGGCGAGCAGTACTTC. This chain uses TRBV18 with TRBJ2-7; possible D gene TRBD1, 6 bases. Germline CDR1 is KGHSH and CDR2 is LQKENI. V dropped 2 bases and J dropped 6 bases, with 14 bases sitting between them. CDR3 length equals 14 residues. The variable domain in full, completed from reference TRBV18 and TRBJ2-7, reads NAGVMQNPRHLVRRRGQEARLRCSPMKGHSHVYWYRQLPEEGLKFMVYLQKENIIDESGMPKERFSAEFPKEGPSILRIQQVVRGDSAAYFCASSPSQGVGEQYFGPGTRLTVT.

The rearrangement uses TRBV4-1 and TRBJ2-3; unclear D gene. The CDR3 consists of 16 residues. Germline V lookup: CDR1 MGHRA, CDR2 YSYEKL. The germline V and J ends were trimmed by 2 bases and 2 bases, with 14 bases remaining between them. The CDR3 DNA sequence: TGCGCCAGCAGCCAAAGCTCAGAGTTCAACACAGATACGCAGTATTTT. It specifies CASSQSSEFNTDTQYF.

In this sample, this clonotype turned up many times. The V and J genes are TRBV6-1 and TRBJ2-7, with unresolved D. CDR3 length: 11 amino acids. Trimming removed 4 bases at V and 3 bases at J, with 4 bases between. Germline V gene data show CDR1 as MNHNS and CDR2 as SASEGT. The CDR3 region has the DNA TGTGCCAGCAGTGCCCTCTACGAGCAGTACTTC. This encodes CASSALYEQYF.

In this sample, this clonotype turned up a few times. CDR3 sequence: CASPNARGEQFF. The CDR3 DNA is TGTGCCAGCCCCAACGCTCGGGGTGAGCAGTTCTTC. The chain uses TRBV7-2 and TRBJ2-1; D perhaps matches TRBD2 (5 bases). Germline assignment: CDR1 SGHTA and CDR2 FQGNSA. V lost 8 bases and J lost 9, with 14 bases in between. This CDR3 comprises 12 residues.

Note on this clonotype: A much larger clone differs by one base, so this may be a read error. This sequence joins TRBV7-3 and TRBJ2-1; tentative D call: TRBD1 (5 bases). Germline V gene data show CDR1 as SGHTA and CDR2 as FQGTGA. The CDR3 consists of 15 residues. Trimming stripped 1 base from V and 5 bases from J, with 12 bases between. Written as DNA, the CDR3 is TGTGCCAGCAGCTTAAGCGAGACACAGGACAATGAGCAGTTCTTC. This gives the protein CASSLSETQDNEQFF.

This clonotype was detected a few times. V gene TRBV5-1 combines with J gene TRBJ2-4; possibly TRBD2 for D (7 bases). The CDR3 is 14 amino acids. CDR1 SGHRS and CDR2 YFSETQ come from the germline V gene. The V end was cut by 4 bases, the J end by 8 bases, with 16 bases between. The CDR3 DNA reads TGCGCCAGCAGCAGTCCGGGGGGCCGGGACATTCAGTACTTC. It encodes CASSSPGGRDIQYF.

This clonotype was seen at least ten times. The chain is built from TRBV2 and TRBJ2-1; D unclear. CDR1 SNHLY and CDR2 FYNNEI come from the germline V gene. CDR3 size: 12 residues. V lost 5 bases and J 6 bases, leaving 8 bases between the germline ends. The CDR3 region has the DNA TGTGCCAGCAGTCAAGACGGCAATGAGCAGTTCTTC. This sequence encodes CASSQDGNEQFF.

This chain joins TRBV27 and TRBJ2-3; D is undetermined. With 2 bases removed from V and 6 bases from J, the gap between germline ends came to 9 bases. CDR3 length: 13 residues. Germline V gene sequence: CDR1 MNHEY, CDR2 SMNVEV (reference sequence). The DNA of the CDR3 is TGTGCCAGCAGTTTAGGTCTCCAGGATACGCAGTATTTT. This translates into CASSLGLQDTQYF.

The chain employs TRBV29-1 and TRBJ1-2, with D unresolved. Deletions cut 0 bases from V and 2 bases from J, with 10 bases between. The germline CDR1 and CDR2 sequences are SQVTM and ANQGSEA. This CDR3 has 14 amino acids. The CDR3 region has the DNA TGCAGCGTTGAAGACGGAACAGCGAACTATGGCTACACCTTC. Protein: CSVEDGTANYGYTF.

This clonotype was observed a few times. V and J are TRBV29-1 and TRBJ2-7; 15 bases fit TRBD2. The CDR3 is made up of 13 amino acids. Trimming took 6 bases from V and 5 from J; bases not matched to a gene: 2. Germline V gene sequence: CDR1 SQVTM, CDR2 ANQGSEA. The CDR3 DNA reads TGCAGCGTGGGACTAGCGGGAGGCCACGAGCAGTACTTC. This sequence encodes CSVGLAGGHEQYF.

This clonotype occurred many times. The chain recombines TRBV28 with TRBJ2-1; 8 bases are shared with TRBD1. This CDR3 is built from 15 residues. Germline CDR1 is MDHEN and CDR2 is SYDVKM. The V segment lost 6 bases and the J segment 5 bases; nucleotides outside the gene matches: 9. The CDR3 is CASRSTGQADNEQFF. Here the CDR3 DNA reads TGTGCCAGCAGATCGACGGGACAGGCGGACAATGAGCAGTTCTTC.

This clonotype was counted a few times. V is TRBV7-9 and J is TRBJ2-1; a weak D match, TRBD1 (7 bases). Germline loops: CDR1 SEHNR, CDR2 FQNEAQ (reference sequence). The length of the CDR3 is 18 residues. Trimming pared 5 bases from V and 1 base from J, leaving 21 bases between. The CDR3 sequence: CASSPRGAGPLSYNEQFF. The CDR3 nucleotides read TGTGCCAGCAGCCCCAGGGGGGCGGGACCCCTATCCTACAATGAGCAGTTCTTC.